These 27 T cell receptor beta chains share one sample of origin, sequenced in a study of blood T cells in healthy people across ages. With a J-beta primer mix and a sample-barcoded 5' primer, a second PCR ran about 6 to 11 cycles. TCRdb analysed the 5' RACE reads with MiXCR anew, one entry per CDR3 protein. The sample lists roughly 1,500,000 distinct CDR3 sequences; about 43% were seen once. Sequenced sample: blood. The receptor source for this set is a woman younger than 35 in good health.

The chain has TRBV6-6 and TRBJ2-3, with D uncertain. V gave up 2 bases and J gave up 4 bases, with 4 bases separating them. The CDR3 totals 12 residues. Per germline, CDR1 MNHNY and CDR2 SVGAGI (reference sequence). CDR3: CASSYKADTQYF. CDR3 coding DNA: TGTGCCAGCAGTTACAAAGCAGATACGCAGTATTTT.

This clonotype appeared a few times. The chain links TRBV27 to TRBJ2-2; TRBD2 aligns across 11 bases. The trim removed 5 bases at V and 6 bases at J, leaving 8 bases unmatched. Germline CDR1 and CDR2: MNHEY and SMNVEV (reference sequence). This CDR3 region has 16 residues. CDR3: CASSQTSGIGSGELFF. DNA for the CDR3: TGTGCCAGCAGTCAGACTAGCGGGATCGGCTCCGGGGAGCTGTTTTTT.

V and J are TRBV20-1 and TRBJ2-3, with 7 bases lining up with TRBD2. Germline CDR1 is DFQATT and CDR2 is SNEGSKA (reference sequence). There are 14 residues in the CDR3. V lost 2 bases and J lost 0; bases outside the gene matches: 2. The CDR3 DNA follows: TGCAGTGCTAGACGGCGGGAGAGCACAGATACGCAGTATTTT. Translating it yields CSARRRESTDTQYF.

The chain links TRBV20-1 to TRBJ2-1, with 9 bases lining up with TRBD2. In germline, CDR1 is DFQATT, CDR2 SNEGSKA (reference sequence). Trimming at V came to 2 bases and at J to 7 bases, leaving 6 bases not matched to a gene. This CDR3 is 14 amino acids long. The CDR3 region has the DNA TGCAGTGCTAGACGCCTAGCGGGAACGAATGAGCAGTTCTTC. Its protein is CSARRLAGTNEQFF.

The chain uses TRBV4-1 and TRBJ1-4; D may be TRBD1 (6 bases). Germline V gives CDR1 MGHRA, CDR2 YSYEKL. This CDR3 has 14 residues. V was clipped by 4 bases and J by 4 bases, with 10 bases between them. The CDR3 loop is CASSPRTDNEKLFF. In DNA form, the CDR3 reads TGCGCCAGCAGCCCAAGGACAGATAATGAAAAACTGTTTTTT.

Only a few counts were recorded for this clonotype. The DNA of the CDR3 is TGCAGCGTTGGGGACATAGAGCGCTCTGGGGCCAACGTCCTGACTTTC. Translation: CSVGDIERSGANVLTF. The rearrangement uses TRBV29-1 and TRBJ2-6; maybe TRBD1 (6 bases). The germline V gene encodes CDR1 SQVTM and CDR2 ANQGSEA. There are 16 residues in the CDR3. The germline V and J ends were trimmed by 4 bases and 0 bases, with 13 bases remaining between them.

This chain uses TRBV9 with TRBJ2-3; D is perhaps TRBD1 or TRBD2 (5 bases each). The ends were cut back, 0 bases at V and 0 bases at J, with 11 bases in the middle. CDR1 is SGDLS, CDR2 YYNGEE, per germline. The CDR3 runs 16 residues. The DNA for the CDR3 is TGTGCCAGCAGCGTAGGGGGGACCGCTAGCACAGATACGCAGTATTTT. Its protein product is CASSVGGTASTDTQYF.

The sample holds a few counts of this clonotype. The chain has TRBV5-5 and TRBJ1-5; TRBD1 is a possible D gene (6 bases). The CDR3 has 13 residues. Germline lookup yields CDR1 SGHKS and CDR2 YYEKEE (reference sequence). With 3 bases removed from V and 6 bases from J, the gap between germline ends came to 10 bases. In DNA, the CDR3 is TGTGCCAGCAGCTCACAGGGAGTTCAGCCCCAGCATTTT. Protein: CASSSQGVQPQHF.

CDR3 region: CASSQIPGLAGSYEQYF. CDR3 coding DNA: TGCGCCAGCAGCCAAATCCCGGGACTAGCGGGCTCCTACGAGCAGTACTTC. The J gene is TRBJ2-7, the V gene TRBV4-1; TRBD2 aligns across 12 bases. V dropped 2 bases and J dropped 0; count of bases not matched to a gene: 5. Germline lookup yields CDR1 MGHRA and CDR2 YSYEKL. This CDR3 is built from 17 residues.

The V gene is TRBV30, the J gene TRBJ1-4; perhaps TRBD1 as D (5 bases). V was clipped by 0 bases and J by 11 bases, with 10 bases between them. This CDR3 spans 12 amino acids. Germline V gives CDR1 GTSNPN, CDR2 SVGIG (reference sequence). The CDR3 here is CAWSVNGGKLFF. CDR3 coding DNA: TGTGCCTGGAGTGTAAACGGGGGTAAACTGTTTTTT.

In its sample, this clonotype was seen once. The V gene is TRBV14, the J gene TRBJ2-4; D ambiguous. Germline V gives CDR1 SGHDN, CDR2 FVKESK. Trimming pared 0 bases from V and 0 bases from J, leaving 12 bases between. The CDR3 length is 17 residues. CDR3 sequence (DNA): TGTGCCAGCAGCCAAGATCTCGAGGTGATAGCCAAAAACATTCAGTACTTC. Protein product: CASSQDLEVIAKNIQYF.

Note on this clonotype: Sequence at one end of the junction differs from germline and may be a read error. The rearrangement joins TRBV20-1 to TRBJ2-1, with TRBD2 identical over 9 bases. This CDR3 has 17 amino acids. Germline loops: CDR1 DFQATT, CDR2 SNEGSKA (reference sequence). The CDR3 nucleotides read TGCAGTGCTAGAGATCCGGAGACTAGCGGCTCCTACATTGAGCAGTTCTTC. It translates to CSARDPETSGSYIEQFF.

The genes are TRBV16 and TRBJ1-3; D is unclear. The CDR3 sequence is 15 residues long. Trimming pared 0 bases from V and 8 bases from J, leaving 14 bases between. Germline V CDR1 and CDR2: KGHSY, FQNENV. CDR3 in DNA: TGTGCCAGCAGCCAATCTCCCGTCCGGGGAGACACCATATATTTT. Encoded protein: CASSQSPVRGDTIYF.

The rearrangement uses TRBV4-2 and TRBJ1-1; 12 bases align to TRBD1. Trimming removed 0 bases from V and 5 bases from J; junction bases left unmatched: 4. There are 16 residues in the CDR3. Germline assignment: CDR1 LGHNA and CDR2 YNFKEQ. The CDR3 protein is CASSQDRDRGQTEAFF. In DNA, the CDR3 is TGTGCCAGCAGCCAAGATAGGGACAGGGGGCAAACTGAAGCTTTCTTT.

CDR3 sequence (DNA): TGCAGTGCTAGAGATCAGGCCCGGGGAACAGATACGCAGTATTTT. Its protein is CSARDQARGTDTQYF. The rearrangement links TRBV20-1 to TRBJ2-3, with a possible D match to TRBD2 (5 bases). Germline values: CDR1 DFQATT, CDR2 SNEGSKA (reference sequence). The CDR3 loop spans 15 amino acids. The V end was cut by 0 bases, the J end by 3 bases, with 13 bases between.

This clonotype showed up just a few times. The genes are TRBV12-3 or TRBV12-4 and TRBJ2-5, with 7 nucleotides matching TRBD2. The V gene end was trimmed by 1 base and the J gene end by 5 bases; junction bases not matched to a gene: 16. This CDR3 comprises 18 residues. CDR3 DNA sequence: TGTGCCAGCAGTTTAGGACGGGGGAGGGCTAGCTACCTCGAGACCCAGTACTTC. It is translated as CASSLGRGRASYLETQYF.

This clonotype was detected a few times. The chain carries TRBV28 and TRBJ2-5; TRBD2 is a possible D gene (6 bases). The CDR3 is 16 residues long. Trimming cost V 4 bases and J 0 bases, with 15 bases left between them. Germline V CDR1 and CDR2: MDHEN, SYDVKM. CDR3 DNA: TGTGCCAGCAGTTGGAGCGGCAGGGAGGACCAAGAGACCCAGTACTTC. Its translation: CASSWSGREDQETQYF.

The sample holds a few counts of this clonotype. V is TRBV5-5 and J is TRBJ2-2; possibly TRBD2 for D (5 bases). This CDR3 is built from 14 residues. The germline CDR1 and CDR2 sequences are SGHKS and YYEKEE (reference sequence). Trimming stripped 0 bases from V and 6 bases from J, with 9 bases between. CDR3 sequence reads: CASSLEVEAGELFF. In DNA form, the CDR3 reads TGTGCCAGCAGCTTGGAGGTGGAGGCCGGGGAGCTGTTTTTT.

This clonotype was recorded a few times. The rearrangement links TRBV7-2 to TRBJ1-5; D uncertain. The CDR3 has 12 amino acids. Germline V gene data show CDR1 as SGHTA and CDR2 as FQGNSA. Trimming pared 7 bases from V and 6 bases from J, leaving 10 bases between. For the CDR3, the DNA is TGTGCCAGCACCAACCCAAGTCAGCCCCAGCATTTT. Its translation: CASTNPSQPQHF.

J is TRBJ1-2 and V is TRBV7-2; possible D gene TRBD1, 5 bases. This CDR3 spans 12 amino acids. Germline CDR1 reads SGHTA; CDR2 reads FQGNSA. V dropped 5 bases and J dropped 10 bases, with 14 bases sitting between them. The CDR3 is CASSQGPLAYTF. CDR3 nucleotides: TGTGCCAGCAGCCAGGGACCACTGGCCTACACCTTC.

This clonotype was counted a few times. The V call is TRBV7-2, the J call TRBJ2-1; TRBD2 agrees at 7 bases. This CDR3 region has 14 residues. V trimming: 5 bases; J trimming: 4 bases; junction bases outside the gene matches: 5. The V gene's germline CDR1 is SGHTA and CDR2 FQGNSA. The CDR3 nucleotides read TGTGCCAGCAGCCCGGCGCGGGAGTACAATGAGCAGTTCTTC. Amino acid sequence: CASSPAREYNEQFF.

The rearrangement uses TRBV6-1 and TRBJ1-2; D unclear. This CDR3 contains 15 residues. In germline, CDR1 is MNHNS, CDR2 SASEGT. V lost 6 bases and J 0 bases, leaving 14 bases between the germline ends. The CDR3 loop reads CASRIDDGPNYGYTF. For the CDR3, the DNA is TGTGCCAGCAGGATCGACGACGGGCCTAACTATGGCTACACCTTC.

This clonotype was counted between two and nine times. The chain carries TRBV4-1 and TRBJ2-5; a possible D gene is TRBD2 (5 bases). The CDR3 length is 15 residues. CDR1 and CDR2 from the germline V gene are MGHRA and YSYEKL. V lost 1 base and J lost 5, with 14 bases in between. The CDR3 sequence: CASSQGKGLGETQYF. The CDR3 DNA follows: TGCGCCAGCAGCCAAGGTAAAGGACTGGGCGAGACCCAGTACTTC.

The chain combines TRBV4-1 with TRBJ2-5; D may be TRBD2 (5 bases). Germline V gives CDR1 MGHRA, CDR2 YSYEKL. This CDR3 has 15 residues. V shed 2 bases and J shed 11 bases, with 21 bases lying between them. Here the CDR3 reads CASSQPGRRGNEQYF. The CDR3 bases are TGCGCCAGCAGCCAACCCGGCCGGAGAGGGAATGAGCAGTACTTC.

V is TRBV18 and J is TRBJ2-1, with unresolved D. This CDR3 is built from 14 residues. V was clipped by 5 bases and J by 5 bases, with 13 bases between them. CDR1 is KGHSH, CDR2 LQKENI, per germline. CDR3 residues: CASSSSNRDNEQFF. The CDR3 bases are TGTGCCAGCTCATCATCGAATAGGGACAATGAGCAGTTCTTC.

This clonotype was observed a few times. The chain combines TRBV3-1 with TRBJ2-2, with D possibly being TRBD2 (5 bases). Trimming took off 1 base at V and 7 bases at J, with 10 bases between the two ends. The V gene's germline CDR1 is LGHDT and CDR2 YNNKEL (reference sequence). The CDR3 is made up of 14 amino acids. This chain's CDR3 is CASSQVRGNGELFF. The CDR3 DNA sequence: TGTGCCAGCAGCCAAGTTCGGGGTAACGGGGAGCTGTTTTTT.

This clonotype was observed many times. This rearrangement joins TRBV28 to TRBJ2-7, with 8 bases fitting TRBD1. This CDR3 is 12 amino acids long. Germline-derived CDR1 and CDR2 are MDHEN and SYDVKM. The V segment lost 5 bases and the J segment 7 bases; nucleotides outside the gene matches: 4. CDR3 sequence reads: CASSRTGREQYF. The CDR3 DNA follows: TGTGCCAGCAGTCGGACAGGGCGGGAGCAGTACTTC.